This T cell receptor (beta chain) comes out of a study of human T cells and chemical hapten exposure (dated by TCRdb to the early 2020s). Describing the broader study: For sensitization, 2% DPC in acetone was applied to a roughly 2 cm by roughly 2 cm area of upper inner arm skin. Throughout the approximately 24-week study period, patients were also given weekly therapeutic DPC doses on the scalp. Patch testing was performed on the upper back with Finn chambers containing 0.01% DPC, and the patch tests were scored after 6 days according to International Contact Dermatitis Research Group standards. Most of the patients in the cohort were female, and the cohort covered alopecia areata with under or over 50% scalp involvement, alopecia totalis and alopecia universalis. The libraries were sequenced as a pool, and the TCR yield per sample differed mostly because of small variations in library volumes within the pool. The study tracked peripheral blood TCR repertoire changes in vivo during primary and secondary sensitization to the hapten diphenylcyclopropenone (DPC) in alopecia patients. Blood samples were taken from patients before sensitization (week 0) and at 2, 6 and about 24 weeks after DPC sensitization. Blood for TCR sequencing was provided by twenty-nine alopecia patients at one to four time points (pre-sensitization, 2, 6 and 24 weeks).

Note on this clonotype: Its antigen is not yet known. No much larger clone is present one base from it, and per-base qualities are unavailable.

The library came from RACE. Reads for this sample came from a NextSeq 500. Library preparation attached unique molecular identifiers to individual cDNA molecules for quantitative, reproducible TCR counting. Each blood RNA sample was used to sequence both TCR alpha and TCR beta chains. Under the source paper's analysis protocol: A median of around 96,000 TCRs per sample was observed, with a range of about 20,000 to 750,000. The Decombinator software suite was used to annotate V, J and CDR3 in the TCR reads. To make PS versus PT1 abundance plots, every sample was subsampled to the same number of TCRs (28,000). TCRs were defined as expanded if absent before sensitization and observed at least eight times at the 2-week time point. TCRdb cleaned the public reads at Q25 with fastp, built clones with MiXCR and kept in-frame beta chains. Each CDR3 protein appears once, grouped with its most common genes and DNA. The V and J calls come from TCRdb's annotation, not from the publication. The sample data list 90,000 to 110,000 distinct CDR3 sequences, and about 34% of these were observed just once. Of the sample, about 2.7% falls within the top ten clones.

The CDR3 measures 14 amino acids from cysteine to phenylalanine. Only the CDR3 DNA is retained, 42 bases long and in frame from the first base. The germline V and J ends show losses of 0 bases and 5 bases respectively, and no gene match explains 4 bases of the junction. The germline V gene sets CDR1 to SGHDN and CDR2 to FVKESK. What the time point label conveys for this sample: patch test 3, about 24 weeks after DPC sensitization. This specimen's treatment or condition label, per the study, means: therapeutic diphenylcyclopropenone sensitization with weekly scalp DPC. Blood at each patch-test visit was drawn before the patch test was applied. To be eligible, patients had to be aged 18 to 70, diagnosed with alopecia and judged suitable for DPC therapy, while pregnant patients were excluded. Total RNA was extracted from unfractionated whole blood that had been collected in Tempus Blood RNA tubes. Paper-wide results and their limitations: Patch test score was positively correlated with the number of PT1 expanded TCRs, with significance at thresholds 8, 16 and 32 but not at 4. The number of TCRs above 1 in 1000 frequency did not change with DPC sensitization; there was no evidence of global repertoire structure alterations. Significantly more large CDR3 similarity clusters were formed by expanded TCRs than by pre-sensitization or healthy control sets, consistent with antigen-driven responses. Alopecia, a presumed autoimmune disease, was present in all patients, so the immune response of the patients might differ from that of healthy individuals. Repeated subsampling changed both the strength of the expansion versus patch-test correlation and the threshold at which the correlation became significant.

The clonotype comes from a middle-aged man with alopecia areata. Some clones in this sample may be carry-over from other donors' samples. Here the sequenced sample was whole blood, taken in connection with sensitization to the hapten diphenylcyclopropenone (DPC). This chain joins TRBV14 to TRBJ2-7; 7 bases in between match TRBD1. The CDR3 in this case is CASSQDEGAHEQYF. The sequenced DNA: TGTGCCAGCAGCCAAGATGAGGGGGCCCACGAGCAGTACTTC.